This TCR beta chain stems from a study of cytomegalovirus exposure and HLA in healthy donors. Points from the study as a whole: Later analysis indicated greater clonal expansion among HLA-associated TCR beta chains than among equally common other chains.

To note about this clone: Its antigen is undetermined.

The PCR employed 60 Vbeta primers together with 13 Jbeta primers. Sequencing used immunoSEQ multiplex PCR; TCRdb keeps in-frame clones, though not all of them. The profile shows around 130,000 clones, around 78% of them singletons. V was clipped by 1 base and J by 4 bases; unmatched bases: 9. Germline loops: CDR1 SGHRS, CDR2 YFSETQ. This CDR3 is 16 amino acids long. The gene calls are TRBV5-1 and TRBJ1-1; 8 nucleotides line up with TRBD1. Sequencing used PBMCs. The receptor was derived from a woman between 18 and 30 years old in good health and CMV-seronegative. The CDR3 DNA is TGCGCCAGCAGCTTGACAGGGGGATGGTCGGGCACTGAAGCTTTCTTT. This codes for CASSLTGGWSGTEAFF.